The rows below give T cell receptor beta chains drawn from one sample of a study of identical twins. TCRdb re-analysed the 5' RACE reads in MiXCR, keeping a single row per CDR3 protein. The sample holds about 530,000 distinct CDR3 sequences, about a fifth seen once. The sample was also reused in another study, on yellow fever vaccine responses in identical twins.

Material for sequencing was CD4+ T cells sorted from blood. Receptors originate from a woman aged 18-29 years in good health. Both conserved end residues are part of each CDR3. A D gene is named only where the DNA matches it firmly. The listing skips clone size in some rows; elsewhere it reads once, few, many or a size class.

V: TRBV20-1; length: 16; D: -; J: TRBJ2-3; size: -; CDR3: CSASGAGSTSTDTQYF; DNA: TGCAGTGCTAGCGGTGCAGGGTCAACAAGCACAGATACGCAGTATTTT
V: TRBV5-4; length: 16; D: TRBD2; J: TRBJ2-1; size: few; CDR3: CASAPPPGTSFVEQFF; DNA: TGTGCCAGCGCCCCCCCTCCCGGGACTAGCTTCGTTGAGCAGTTCTTC
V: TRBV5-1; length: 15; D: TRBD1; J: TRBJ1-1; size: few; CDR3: CASSRRTGGFTEAFF; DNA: TGCGCCAGCAGCAGAAGGACAGGGGGCTTCACTGAAGCTTTCTTT
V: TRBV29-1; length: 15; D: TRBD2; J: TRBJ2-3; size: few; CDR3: CSVGGASGNPDTQYF; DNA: TGCAGCGTTGGCGGGGCTAGCGGGAATCCAGATACGCAGTATTTT
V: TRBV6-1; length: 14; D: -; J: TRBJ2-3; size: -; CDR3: CASSRSPNTDTQYF; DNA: TGTGCCAGCAGCCGATCGCCCAACACAGATACGCAGTATTTT
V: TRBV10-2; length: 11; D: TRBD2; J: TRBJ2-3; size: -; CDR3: CASKGGVTQYF; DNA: TGCGCCAGCAAGGGAGGGGTTACGCAGTATTTT
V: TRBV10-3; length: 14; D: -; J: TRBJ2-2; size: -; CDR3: CAIRKAGLTGELFF; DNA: TGTGCCATCAGAAAGGCGGGGCTCACCGGGGAGCTGTTTTTT
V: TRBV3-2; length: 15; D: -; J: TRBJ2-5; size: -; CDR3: CACCQKTGHQETQYF; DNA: TGTGCCTGCTGCCAGAAAACCGGGCACCAAGAGACCCAGTACTTC
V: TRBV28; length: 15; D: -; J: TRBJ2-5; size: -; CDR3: CASTPLHGLRETQYF; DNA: TGTGCCAGCACCCCCCTCCATGGGCTTCGAGAGACCCAGTACTTC
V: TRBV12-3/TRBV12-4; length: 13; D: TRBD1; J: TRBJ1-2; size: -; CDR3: CASSADRGFGYTF; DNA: TGTGCCAGCAGTGCAGACAGGGGTTTTGGCTACACCTTC
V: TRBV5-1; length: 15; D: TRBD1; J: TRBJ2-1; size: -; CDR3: CASSLGPTGLNEQFF; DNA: TGCGCCAGCAGCTTGGGACCGACAGGGTTGAATGAGCAGTTCTTC
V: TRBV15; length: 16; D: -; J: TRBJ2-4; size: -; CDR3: CATSREAALAKNIQYF; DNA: TGTGCCACCAGCAGAGAGGCAGCCTTAGCCAAAAACATTCAGTACTTC
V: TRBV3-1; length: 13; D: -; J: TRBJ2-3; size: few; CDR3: CASSQARTDTQYF; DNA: TGTGCCAGCAGCCAAGCCCGCACAGATACGCAGTATTTT
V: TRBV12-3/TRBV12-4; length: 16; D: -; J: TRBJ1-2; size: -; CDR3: CASSLGGRVNSYGYTF; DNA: TGTGCCAGCAGTTTAGGTGGTAGGGTTAATAGCTATGGCTACACCTTC
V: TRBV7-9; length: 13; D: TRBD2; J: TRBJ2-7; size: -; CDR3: CASSLVLAGEQYF; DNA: TGTGCCAGCAGCTTAGTCCTAGCGGGCGAGCAGTACTTC
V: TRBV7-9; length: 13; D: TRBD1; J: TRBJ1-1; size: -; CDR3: CASSYGQGAEAFF; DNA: TGTGCCAGCAGCTACGGACAGGGGGCTGAAGCTTTCTTT
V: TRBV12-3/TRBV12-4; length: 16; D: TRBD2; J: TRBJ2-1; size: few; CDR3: CASILREVSGGNEQFF; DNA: TGTGCCAGCATCCTTCGGGAGGTTAGCGGGGGTAATGAGCAGTTCTTC
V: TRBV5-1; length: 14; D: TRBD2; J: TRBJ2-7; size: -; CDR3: CASSLKAGAYEQYF; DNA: TGCGCCAGCAGCTTGAAAGCGGGAGCCTACGAGCAGTACTTC
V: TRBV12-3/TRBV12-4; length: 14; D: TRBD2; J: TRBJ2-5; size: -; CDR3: CASRRAGVKETQYF; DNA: TGTGCCAGCAGAAGGGCGGGAGTAAAAGAGACCCAGTACTTC
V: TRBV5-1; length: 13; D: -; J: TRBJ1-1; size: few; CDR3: CASSYATNTEAFF; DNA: TGCGCCAGCAGCTATGCTACGAACACTGAAGCTTTCTTT
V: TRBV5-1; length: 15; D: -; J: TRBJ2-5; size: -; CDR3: CASSPPGTGVETQYF; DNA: TGCGCCAGCAGCCCCCCGGGTACGGGTGTGGAGACCCAGTACTTC
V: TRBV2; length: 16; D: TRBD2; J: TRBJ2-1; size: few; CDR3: CASRLSLAGGRNEQFF; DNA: TGTGCCAGCAGACTGAGTCTAGCGGGAGGGCGGAATGAGCAGTTCTTC
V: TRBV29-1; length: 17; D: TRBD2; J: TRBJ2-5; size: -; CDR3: CSVKTGTSSYLLETQYF; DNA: TGCAGCGTGAAGACCGGGACTAGCTCTTACTTATTGGAGACCCAGTACTTC
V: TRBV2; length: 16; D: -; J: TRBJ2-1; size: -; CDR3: CASRTGLIENYNEQFF; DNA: TGTGCCAGCAGAACTGGACTTATCGAGAACTACAATGAGCAGTTCTTC
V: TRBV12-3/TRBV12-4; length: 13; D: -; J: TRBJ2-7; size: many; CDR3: CASSLRSTYEQYF; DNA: TGTGCCAGCAGTTTAAGGAGCACCTACGAGCAGTACTTC
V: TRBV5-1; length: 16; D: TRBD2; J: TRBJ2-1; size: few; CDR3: CASSLVATSGSGEQFF; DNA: TGCGCCAGCAGCTTGGTGGCGACTAGCGGGAGCGGTGAGCAGTTCTTC
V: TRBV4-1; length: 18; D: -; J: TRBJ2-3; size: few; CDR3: CASSQVGTTRGRTDTQYF; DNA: TGCGCCAGCAGCCAAGTCGGGACCACGAGAGGGCGAACAGATACGCAGTATTTT
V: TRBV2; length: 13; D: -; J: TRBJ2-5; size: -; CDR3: CASSGLTQETQYF; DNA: TGTGCCAGCAGCGGACTTACCCAAGAGACCCAGTACTTC
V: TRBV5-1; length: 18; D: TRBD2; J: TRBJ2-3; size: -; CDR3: CASSLAFFGLEGTDTQYF; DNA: TGCGCCAGCAGCTTGGCGTTTTTTGGACTAGAAGGCACAGATACGCAGTATTTT
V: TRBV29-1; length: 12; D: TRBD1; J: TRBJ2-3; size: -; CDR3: CSLRTGQHTQYF; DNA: TGCAGCCTACGGACAGGGCAACATACGCAGTATTTT
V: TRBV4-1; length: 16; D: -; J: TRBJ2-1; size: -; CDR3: CASSQAATTVRNEQFF; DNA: TGCGCCAGCAGCCAAGCGGCTACCACCGTCCGGAATGAGCAGTTCTTC
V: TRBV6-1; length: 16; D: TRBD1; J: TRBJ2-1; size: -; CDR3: CASTPGIGQGAEKQFF; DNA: TGTGCCAGCACCCCTGGAATCGGACAGGGGGCAGAAAAGCAGTTCTTC
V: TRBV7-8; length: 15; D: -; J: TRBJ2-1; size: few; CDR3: CASSWDRDAYNEQFF; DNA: TGTGCCAGCAGCTGGGACCGGGACGCTTACAATGAGCAGTTCTTC